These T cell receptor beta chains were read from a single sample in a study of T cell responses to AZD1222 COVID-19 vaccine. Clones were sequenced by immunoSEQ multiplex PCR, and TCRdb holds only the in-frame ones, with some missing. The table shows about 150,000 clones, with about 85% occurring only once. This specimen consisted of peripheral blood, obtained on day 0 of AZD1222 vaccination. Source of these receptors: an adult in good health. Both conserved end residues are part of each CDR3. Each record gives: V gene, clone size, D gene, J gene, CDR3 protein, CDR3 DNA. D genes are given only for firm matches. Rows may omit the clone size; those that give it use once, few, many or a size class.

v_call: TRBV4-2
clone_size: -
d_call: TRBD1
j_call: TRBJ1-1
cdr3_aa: CASSQTGALEAFF
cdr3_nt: TGTGCCAGCAGCCAGACAGGGGCCCTCGAAGCTTTCTTT

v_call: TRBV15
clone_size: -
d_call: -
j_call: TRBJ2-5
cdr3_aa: CATSSRQDQETQYF
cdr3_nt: TGTGCCACCAGCAGTCGACAGGACCAAGAGACCCAGTACTTC

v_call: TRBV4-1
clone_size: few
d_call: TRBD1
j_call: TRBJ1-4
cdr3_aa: CASSQDRTGLVATNEKLFF
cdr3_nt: TGCGCCAGCAGCCAAGACCGGACAGGCCTCGTTGCAACTAATGAAAAACTGTTTTTT

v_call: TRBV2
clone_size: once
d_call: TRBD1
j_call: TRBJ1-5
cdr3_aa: CASTKEGGGNQPQHF
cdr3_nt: TGTGCCAGCACCAAAGAAGGGGGCGGTAATCAGCCCCAGCATTTT

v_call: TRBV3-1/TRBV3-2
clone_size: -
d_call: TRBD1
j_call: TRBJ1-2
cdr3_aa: CASSQRQGRDGYTF
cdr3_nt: TGTGCCAGCAGCCAGAGACAGGGACGTGATGGCTACACCTTC

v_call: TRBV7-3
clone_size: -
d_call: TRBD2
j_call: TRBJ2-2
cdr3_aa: CASSLTSGSLTGELFF
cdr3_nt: TGTGCCAGCAGCCTGACTAGCGGGAGCCTTACCGGGGAGCTGTTTTTT

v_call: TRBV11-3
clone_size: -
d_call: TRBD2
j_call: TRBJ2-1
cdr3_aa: CASSLASGRAYNEQFF
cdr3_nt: TGTGCCAGCAGCTTAGCCAGCGGGAGGGCCTACAATGAGCAGTTCTTC

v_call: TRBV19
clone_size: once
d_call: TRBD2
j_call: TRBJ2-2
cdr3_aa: CASSMWEGTGELFF
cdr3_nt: TGTGCCAGTAGTATGTGGGAGGGAACCGGGGAGCTGTTTTTT

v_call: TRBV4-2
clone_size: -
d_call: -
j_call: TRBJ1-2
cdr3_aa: CASSRTGGGPGGYGYTF
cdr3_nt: TGTGCCAGCAGCCGCACCGGGGGGGGGCCCGGAGGCTATGGCTACACCTTC

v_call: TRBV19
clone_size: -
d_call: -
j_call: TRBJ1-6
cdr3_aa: CASSIDRNSPLHF
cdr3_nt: TGTGCCAGTAGTATAGACAGGAATTCACCCCTCCACTTT

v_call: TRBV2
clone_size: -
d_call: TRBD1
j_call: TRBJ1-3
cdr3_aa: CASRGQGIRAGNTIYF
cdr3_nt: TGTGCCAGCAGAGGACAGGGGATTAGGGCGGGAAACACCATATATTTT

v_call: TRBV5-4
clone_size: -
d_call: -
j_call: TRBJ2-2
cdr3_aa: CASSFGPPLDGELFF
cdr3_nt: TGTGCCAGCAGCTTCGGTCCTCCCTTGGACGGGGAGCTGTTTTTT

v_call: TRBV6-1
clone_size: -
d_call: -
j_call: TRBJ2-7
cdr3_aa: CASSEAPGLAYEQYF
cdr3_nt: TGTGCCAGCAGTGAAGCCCCGGGACTTGCCTACGAGCAGTACTTC

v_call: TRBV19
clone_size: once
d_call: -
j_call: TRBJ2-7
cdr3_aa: CASSPQGTYEQYF
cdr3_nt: TGTGCCAGTAGTCCACAGGGAACCTACGAGCAGTACTTC

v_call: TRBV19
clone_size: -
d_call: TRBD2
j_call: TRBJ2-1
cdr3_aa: CATTGLAASYNEQFF
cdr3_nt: TGTGCCACTACAGGACTAGCTGCCTCCTACAATGAGCAGTTCTTC

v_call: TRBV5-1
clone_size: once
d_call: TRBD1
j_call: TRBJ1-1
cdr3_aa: CASGQGGNTEAFF
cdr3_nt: TGCGCCAGCGGACAGGGGGGGAACACTGAAGCTTTCTTT

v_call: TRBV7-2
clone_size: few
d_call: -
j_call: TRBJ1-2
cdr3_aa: CASSLGQGSYGYTF
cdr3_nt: TGTGCCAGCAGCTTAGGGCAGGGTAGCTATGGCTACACCTTC

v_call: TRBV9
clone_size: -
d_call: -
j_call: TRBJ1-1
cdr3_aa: CASSVGYGEAFF
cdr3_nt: TGTGCCAGCAGCGTAGGCTACGGTGAAGCTTTCTTT

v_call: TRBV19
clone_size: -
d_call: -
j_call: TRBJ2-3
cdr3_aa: CASAFGAGSGDTQYF
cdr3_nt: TGTGCCAGTGCGTTCGGGGCGGGGTCGGGCGATACGCAGTATTTT

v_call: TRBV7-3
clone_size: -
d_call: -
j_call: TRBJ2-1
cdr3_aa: CASSLSSGSYNEQFF
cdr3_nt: TGTGCCAGCAGCTTAAGCTCTGGCAGCTACAATGAGCAGTTCTTC

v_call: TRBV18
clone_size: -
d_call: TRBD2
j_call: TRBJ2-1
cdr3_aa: CASSPGTSGTNEQFF
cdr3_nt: TGTGCCAGCTCACCGGGGACTAGCGGGACCAATGAGCAGTTCTTC

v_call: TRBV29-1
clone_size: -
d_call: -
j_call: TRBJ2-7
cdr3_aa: CSVEDSEQYF
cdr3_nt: TGCAGCGTTGAGGACAGCGAGCAGTACTTC

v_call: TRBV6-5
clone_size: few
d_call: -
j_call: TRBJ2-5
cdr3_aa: CASRPGALQETQYF
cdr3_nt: TGTGCCAGCAGGCCCGGGGCCCTACAAGAGACCCAGTACTTC

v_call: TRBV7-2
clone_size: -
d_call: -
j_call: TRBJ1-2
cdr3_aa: CASSLSRWGYTF
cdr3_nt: TGTGCCAGCAGCTTAAGCCGGTGGGGCTACACCTTC

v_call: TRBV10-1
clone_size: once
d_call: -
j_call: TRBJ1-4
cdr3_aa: CASRADSWNEKLFF
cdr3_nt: TGCGCCAGCAGAGCGGACAGTTGGAATGAAAAACTGTTTTTT

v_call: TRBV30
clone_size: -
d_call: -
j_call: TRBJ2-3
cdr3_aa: CAWSVPAGSTDTQYF
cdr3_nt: TGTGCCTGGAGTGTACCGGCGGGAAGCACAGATACGCAGTATTTT

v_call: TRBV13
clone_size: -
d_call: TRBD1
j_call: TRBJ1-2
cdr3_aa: CASSLGSGGYGYTF
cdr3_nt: TGTGCCAGCAGCTTAGGGTCAGGGGGCTATGGCTACACCTTC

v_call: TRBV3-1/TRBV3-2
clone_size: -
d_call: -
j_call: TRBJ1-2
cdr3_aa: CASSQDFGGHYGYTF
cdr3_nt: TGTGCCAGCAGCCAAGACTTTGGGGGGCACTATGGCTACACCTTC

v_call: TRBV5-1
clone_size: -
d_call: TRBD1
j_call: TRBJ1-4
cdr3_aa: CASSLANRGREKLFF
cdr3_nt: TGCGCCAGCAGCTTGGCCAACAGGGGGCGCGAAAAACTGTTTTTT

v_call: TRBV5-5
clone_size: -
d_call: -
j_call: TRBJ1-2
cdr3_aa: CASSLNRGYTF
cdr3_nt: TGTGCCAGCAGCTTAAATCGTGGCTACACCTTC

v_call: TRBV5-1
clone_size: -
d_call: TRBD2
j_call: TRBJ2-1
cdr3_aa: CASSTTSGSYNEQFF
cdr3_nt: TGCGCCAGCAGCACAACTAGCGGCTCCTACAATGAGCAGTTCTTC

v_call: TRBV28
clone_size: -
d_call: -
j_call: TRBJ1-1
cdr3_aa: CASSSPAGAGGTEAFF
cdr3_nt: TGTGCCAGCAGTTCCCCTGCCGGGGCAGGTGGGACTGAAGCTTTCTTT

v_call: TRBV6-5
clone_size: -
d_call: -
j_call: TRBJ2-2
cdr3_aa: CASSYRGFGELFF
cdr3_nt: TGTGCCAGCAGTTATCGGGGGTTCGGGGAGCTGTTTTTT

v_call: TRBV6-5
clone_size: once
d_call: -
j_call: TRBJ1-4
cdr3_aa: CASHHPGANEKLFF
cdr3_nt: TGTGCCAGTCACCACCCTGGGGCTAATGAAAAACTGTTTTTT

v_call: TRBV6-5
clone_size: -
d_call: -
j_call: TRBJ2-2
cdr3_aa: CASRKQPRNTGELFF
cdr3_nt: TGTGCCAGCAGAAAACAGCCCCGGAACACCGGGGAGCTGTTTTTT

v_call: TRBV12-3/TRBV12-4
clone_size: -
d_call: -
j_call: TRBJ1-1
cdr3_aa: CASTSGDTEAFF
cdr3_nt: TGTGCCAGCACCTCAGGGGACACTGAAGCTTTCTTT

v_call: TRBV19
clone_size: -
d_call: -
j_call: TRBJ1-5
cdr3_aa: CASSRSGPQHF
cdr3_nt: TGTGCCAGCAGTAGGTCTGGGCCCCAGCATTTT